The next 22 T cell receptor beta chains were all read from a single sample in a study of cytomegalovirus exposure and HLA in healthy donors. Researchers ran the PCR with 60 Vbeta and 13 Jbeta primers. The method was immunoSEQ multiplex PCR; TCRdb's version includes in-frame clones alone and lacks a portion of them. The specimen's table records fewer than 200,000 clones. Sequencing was done on a sample of PBMCs. These receptors were collected from a woman aged 60-75 years in good health and CMV-seronegative.

The J gene is TRBJ2-7, the V gene TRBV4-1; the D gene is possibly TRBD2 (7 bases). This CDR3 contains 18 residues. V was shortened by 1 base and J by 2 bases, with 21 bases between the two germline ends. Germline V gives CDR1 MGHRA, CDR2 YSYEKL. CDR3 in amino acids: CASSQVGSRDGGPYEQYF. The DNA of the CDR3 is TGCGCCAGCAGCCAAGTCGGATCTCGGGACGGGGGGCCCTACGAGCAGTACTTC.

This chain links TRBV19 with TRBJ1-1, with 7 bases aligning to TRBD1. The CDR3 extends over 12 amino acids. J gave up 5 bases and V 5 bases, and 2 bases lay outside the gene matches. Germline V CDR1 and CDR2: LNHDA, SQIVND (reference sequence). CDR3 in DNA: TGTGCCAGTAGTCACAGGGGTACTGAAGCTTTCTTT. This codes for CASSHRGTEAFF. Combining the CDR3 with reference TRBV19 and TRBJ1-1 gives the whole variable domain DGGITQSPKYLFRKEGQNVTLSCEQNLNHDAMYWYRQDPGQGLRLIYYSQIVNDFQKGDIAEGYSVSREKKESFPLTVTSAQKNPTAFYLCASSHRGTEAFFGQGTRLTVV.

J is TRBJ2-2 and V is TRBV18; the match to TRBD2 covers 8 bases. This CDR3 is built from 16 residues. CDR1 is KGHSH, CDR2 LQKENI, per germline. V lost 1 base, J lost 6 bases, and 7 bases stayed unmatched. The CDR3 loop reads CASSPQTAGVSGELFF. The CDR3 DNA reads as TGTGCCAGCTCACCACAAACAGCGGGAGTCTCCGGGGAGCTGTTTTTT. Combining the CDR3 with reference TRBV18 and TRBJ2-2 gives the whole variable domain NAGVMQNPRHLVRRRGQEARLRCSPMKGHSHVYWYRQLPEEGLKFMVYLQKENIIDESGMPKERFSAEFPKEGPSILRIQQVVRGDSAAYFCASSPQTAGVSGELFFGEGSRLTVL.

The CDR3 here is CASRSTSGGLIYNEQFF. The CDR3 region has the DNA TGTGCCAGCAGATCGACTAGCGGGGGGTTGATCTACAATGAGCAGTTCTTC. The J gene is TRBJ2-1, the V gene TRBV7-2, with 13 bases lining up with TRBD2. Germline assignment: CDR1 SGHTA and CDR2 FQGNSA. J gave up 3 bases and V 6 bases, and 8 bases lay outside the gene matches. This CDR3 is built from 17 residues.

The rearrangement uses TRBV29-1 and TRBJ1-2, with D maybe TRBD1 (5 bases). CDR1 is SQVTM, CDR2 ANQGSEA, per germline. This CDR3 has 12 residues. With 1 base removed from V and 5 bases from J, the gap between germline ends came to 8 bases. The CDR3 DNA reads TGCAGCGTTGAAGCTACAGGATATGGCTACACCTTC. Translating it yields CSVEATGYGYTF.

V is TRBV5-1 and J is TRBJ1-4; TRBD1 might be the D (6 bases). Germline V lookup: CDR1 SGHRS, CDR2 YFSETQ. This CDR3 spans 16 amino acids. V gave up 1 base and J gave up 4 bases, with 14 bases separating them. The CDR3 nucleotides are TGCGCCAGCAGCTTGTATGGGGGCGGTAGTAATGAAAAACTGTTTTTT. Translated, it gives CASSLYGGGSNEKLFF.

With regard to this clone: Sequence at one end of the junction differs from germline and may be a read error. Additional DNA sequences in this sample encode the identical CDR3. The chain recombines TRBV5-1 with TRBJ2-3, with D possibly TRBD2 on 6 matching bases. CDR1 and CDR2 (germline): SGHRS, YFSETQ. This CDR3 contains 13 residues. Here the CDR3 DNA reads TGCGCCAGCAGCCGGGGGAGCACGGATACGCAGTATTTT. Amino acid sequence: CASSRGSTDTQYF.

Remarks on this clone: In the same sample, other DNA sequences code for this CDR3. The J gene is TRBJ1-1, the V gene TRBV5-1; TRBD1 agrees at 8 bases. The CDR3 totals 16 residues. J gave up 1 base and V 0 bases, and 5 bases lay outside the gene matches. In germline, CDR1 is SGHRS, CDR2 YFSETQ. CDR3 residues: CASSLDPQGANTEAFF. In nucleotides, the CDR3 is TGCGCCAGCAGCTTGGACCCGCAGGGGGCGAACACTGAAGCTTTCTTT.

The DNA for the CDR3 is TGTGCCAGTAGGGCGGGGAAAGAGAATGGCTACACCTTC. It codes for CASRAGKENGYTF. The J gene is TRBJ1-2, the V gene TRBV19; D is uncertain. Germline CDR1 is LNHDA and CDR2 is SQIVND (reference sequence). The CDR3 is 13 residues long. V was pared by 6 bases and J by 6 bases, with 14 bases between.

This sequence joins TRBV5-1 and TRBJ2-5, with 7 bases aligning to TRBD2. The CDR3 is 15 amino acids. Germline loops: CDR1 SGHRS, CDR2 YFSETQ. V dropped 4 bases and J dropped 4; count of bases not matched to a gene: 10. CDR3 coding DNA: TGCGCCAGCAGCCCAAATCCAGCGGGACCAGAGACCCAGTACTTC. It is translated as CASSPNPAGPETQYF.

The gene calls are TRBV9 and TRBJ2-7; 10 bases line up with TRBD2. Per germline, CDR1 SGDLS and CDR2 YYNGEE. The CDR3 covers 14 residues. Trimming at V came to 4 bases and at J to 3 bases, leaving 4 bases not matched to a gene. The CDR3 is CASSPSGGYYEQYF. In DNA, the CDR3 is TGTGCCAGCAGCCCTAGCGGGGGATACTACGAGCAGTACTTC.

This chain connects TRBV14 to TRBJ2-2; the match to TRBD1 covers 10 bases. This CDR3 has 14 amino acids. V lost 9 bases to trimming and J lost 3 bases; unmatched junction nucleotides: 4. Germline V gene data show CDR1 as SGHDN and CDR2 as FVKESK. The CDR3 reads CASRQGAYTGELFF. The CDR3 nucleotides read TGTGCCAGTCGACAGGGGGCGTACACCGGGGAGCTGTTTTTT. Full variable domain (missing parts from reference TRBV14 and TRBJ2-2): EAGVTQFPSHSVIEKGQTVTLRCDPISGHDNLYWYRRVMGKEIKFLLHFVKESKQDESGMPNNRFLAERTGGTYSTLKVQPAELEDSGVYFCASRQGAYTGELFFGEGSRLTVL.

V and J are TRBV7-9 and TRBJ2-3; 7 nucleotides match TRBD1. The CDR3 is 15 residues long. V dropped 2 bases and J dropped 2; count of bases not matched to a gene: 4. CDR1 SEHNR and CDR2 FQNEAQ come from the germline V gene (reference sequence). This CDR3 is CASSLPGQPTDTQYF. The CDR3 region has the DNA TGTGCCAGCAGCTTACCGGGACAGCCCACAGATACGCAGTATTTT.

The chain is built from TRBV18 and TRBJ2-7, with 8 nucleotides matching TRBD1. The CDR3 is 14 residues long. Germline lookup yields CDR1 KGHSH and CDR2 LQKENI. V gave up 4 bases and J gave up 4 bases; unmatched junction bases: 6. For the CDR3, the DNA is TGTGCCAGCTCACAGACAGGGGCCCTGTACGAGCAGTACTTC. Amino acids: CASSQTGALYEQYF.

The chain combines TRBV11-2 with TRBJ2-2; 8 bases are shared with TRBD1. From germline, CDR1 is SGHAT and CDR2 FQNNGV. After removal of 5 bases from V and 5 bases from J, the junction contained 4 bases not matched to a gene. There are 14 residues in the CDR3. The CDR3 DNA reads TGTGCCAGCAGCGCCCGACAGGGGACCGGGGAGCTGTTTTTT. Residues: CASSARQGTGELFF.

Concerning this clone itself: One junction end does not reproduce the germline sequence, and a read error may be involved. The CDR3 sequence: CAGSQGTVRSNQPQHF. The CDR3 region has the DNA TGCGCCGGCAGCCAGGGGACAGTGAGAAGCAATCAGCCCCAGCATTTT. The chain carries TRBV4-3 and TRBJ1-5; 7 bases are shared with TRBD1. Germline V CDR1 and CDR2: LGHNA, YSLEER. The CDR3 runs 16 residues.

The chain couples TRBV9 to TRBJ1-1, with no clear D. CDR1 SGDLS and CDR2 YYNGEE come from the germline V gene. CDR3 length: 15 amino acids. Trimming pared 0 bases from V and 7 bases from J, leaving 16 bases between. For the CDR3, the DNA is TGTGCCAGCAGCGTAGGGGTGACGGCAGGTCTTGAAGCTTTCTTT. This sequence encodes CASSVGVTAGLEAFF.

The V and J genes are TRBV5-6 and TRBJ1-2; D unclear. This CDR3 region has 12 residues. Germline CDR1 reads SGHDT; CDR2 reads YYEEEE. V was cut by 0 bases and J by 7 bases, with 7 bases left in between. CDR3 nucleotides: TGTGCCAGCAGCTTGGATCCTCGTGGCTACACCTTC. Translation gives CASSLDPRGYTF.

The V call is TRBV7-6, the J call TRBJ2-5, with 8 bases identical to TRBD2. Germline CDR1 is SGHVS and CDR2 is FNYEAQ. The CDR3 is 15 amino acids. V was clipped by 1 base and J by 7 bases; unmatched bases: 8. As DNA, the CDR3 is TGTGCCAGCAGCTTAGTTCGGGGGGGTGACGGGACCCAGTACTTC. Its translation: CASSLVRGGDGTQYF.

The chain employs TRBV18 and TRBJ1-2; a weak D match, TRBD1 (6 bases). The CDR3 length is 16 residues. Germline V gene lookup returns CDR1 KGHSH and CDR2 LQKENI. Trimming left V 2 bases short and J 4 bases short, with 17 bases between. The CDR3 region is CASSPNNPTGLYGYTF. The CDR3 region has the DNA TGTGCCAGCTCACCAAATAACCCGACAGGCCTCTATGGCTACACCTTC.

The genes are TRBV2 and TRBJ1-4; the D is unclear. Germline loops: CDR1 SNHLY, CDR2 FYNNEI. CDR3 length: 14 amino acids. Trimming cost V 3 bases and J 3 bases, with 8 bases left between them. The CDR3 sequence is CASSEVAANEKLFF. CDR3 sequence (DNA): TGTGCCAGCAGTGAGGTGGCAGCTAATGAAAAACTGTTTTTT.

The chain links TRBV7-2 to TRBJ1-2, with 8 bases identical to TRBD1. Unmatched junction bases numbered 12, after V lost 7 bases and J lost 2 bases. CDR1 SGHTA and CDR2 FQGNSA come from the germline V gene. The CDR3 extends over 16 amino acids. CDR3 DNA sequence: TGTGCCAGCAACAGGGGGGCAGGGGGGATGAACTATGGCTACACCTTC. This codes for CASNRGAGGMNYGYTF.